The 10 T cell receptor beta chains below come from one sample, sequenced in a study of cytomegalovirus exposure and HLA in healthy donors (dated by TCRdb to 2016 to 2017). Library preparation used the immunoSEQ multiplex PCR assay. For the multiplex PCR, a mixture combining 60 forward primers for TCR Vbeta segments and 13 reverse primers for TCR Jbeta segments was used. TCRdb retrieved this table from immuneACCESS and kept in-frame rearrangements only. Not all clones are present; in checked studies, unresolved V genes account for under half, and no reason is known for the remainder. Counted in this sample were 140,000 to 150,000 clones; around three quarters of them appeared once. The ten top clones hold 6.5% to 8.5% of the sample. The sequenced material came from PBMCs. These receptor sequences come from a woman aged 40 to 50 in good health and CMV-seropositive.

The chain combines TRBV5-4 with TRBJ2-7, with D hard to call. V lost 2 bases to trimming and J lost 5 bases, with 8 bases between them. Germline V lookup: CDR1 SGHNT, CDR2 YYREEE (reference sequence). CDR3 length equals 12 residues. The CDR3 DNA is TGTGCCAGCAGCTTTAGTTCCAACGAGCAGTACTTC. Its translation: CASSFSSNEQYF.

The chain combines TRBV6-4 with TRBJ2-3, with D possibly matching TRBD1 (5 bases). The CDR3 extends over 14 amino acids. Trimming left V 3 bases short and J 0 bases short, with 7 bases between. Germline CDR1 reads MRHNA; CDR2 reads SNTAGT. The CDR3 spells CASSETASTDTQYF. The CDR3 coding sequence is TGTGCCAGCAGTGAGACAGCGAGCACAGATACGCAGTATTTT.

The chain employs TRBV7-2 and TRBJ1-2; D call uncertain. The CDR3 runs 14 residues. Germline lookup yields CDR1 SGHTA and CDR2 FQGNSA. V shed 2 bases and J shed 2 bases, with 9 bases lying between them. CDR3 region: CASSLIQLNYGYTF. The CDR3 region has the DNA TGTGCCAGCAGCTTAATACAGCTAAACTATGGCTACACCTTC.

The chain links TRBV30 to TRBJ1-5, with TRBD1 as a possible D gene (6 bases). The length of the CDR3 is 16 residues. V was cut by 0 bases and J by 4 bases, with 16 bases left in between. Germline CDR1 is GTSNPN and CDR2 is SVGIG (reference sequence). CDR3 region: CAWSVGATRGNQPQHF. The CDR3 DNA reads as TGTGCCTGGAGTGTGGGGGCCACGAGGGGTAATCAGCCCCAGCATTTT.

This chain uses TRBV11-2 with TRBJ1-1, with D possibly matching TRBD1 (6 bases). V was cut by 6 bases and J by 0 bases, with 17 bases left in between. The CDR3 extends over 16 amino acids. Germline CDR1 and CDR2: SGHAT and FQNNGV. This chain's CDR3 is CASSKRLGDMNTEAFF. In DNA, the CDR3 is TGTGCCAGCAGTAAAAGGCTAGGGGACATGAACACTGAAGCTTTCTTT. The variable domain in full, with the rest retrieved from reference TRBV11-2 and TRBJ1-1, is EAGVAQSPRYKIIEKRQSVAFWCNPISGHATLYWYQQILGQGPKLLIQFQNNGVVDDSQLPKDRFSAERLKGVDSTLKIQPAKLEDSAVYLCASSKRLGDMNTEAFFGQGTRLTVV.

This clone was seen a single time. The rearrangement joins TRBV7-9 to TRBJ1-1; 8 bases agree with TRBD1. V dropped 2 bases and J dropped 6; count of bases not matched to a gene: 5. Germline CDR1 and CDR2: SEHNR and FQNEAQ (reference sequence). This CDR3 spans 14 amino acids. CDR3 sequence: CASSLRTGYPEAFF. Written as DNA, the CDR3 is TGTGCCAGCAGCTTAAGGACAGGGTACCCTGAAGCTTTCTTT. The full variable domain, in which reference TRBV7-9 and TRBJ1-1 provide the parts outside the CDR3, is DTGVSQNPRHKITKRGQNVTFRCDPISEHNRLYWYRQTLGQGPEFLTYFQNEAQLEKSRLLSDRFSAERPKGSFSTLEIQRTEQGDSAMYLCASSLRTGYPEAFFGQGTRLTVV.

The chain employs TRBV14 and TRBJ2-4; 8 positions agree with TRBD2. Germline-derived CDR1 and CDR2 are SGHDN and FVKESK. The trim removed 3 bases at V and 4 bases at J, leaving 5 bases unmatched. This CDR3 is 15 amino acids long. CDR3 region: CASSHNGGAKNIQYF. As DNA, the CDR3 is TGTGCCAGCAGCCACAACGGGGGGGCGAAAAACATTCAGTACTTC. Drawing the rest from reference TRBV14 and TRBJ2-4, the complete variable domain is EAGVTQFPSHSVIEKGQTVTLRCDPISGHDNLYWYRRVMGKEIKFLLHFVKESKQDESGMPNNRFLAERTGGTYSTLKVQPAELEDSGVYFCASSHNGGAKNIQYFGAGTRLSVL.

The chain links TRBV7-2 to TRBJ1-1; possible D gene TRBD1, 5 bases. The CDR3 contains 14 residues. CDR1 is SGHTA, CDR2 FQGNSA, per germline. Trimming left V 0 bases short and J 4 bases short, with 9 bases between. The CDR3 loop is CASSLALRATEAFF. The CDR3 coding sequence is TGTGCCAGCAGCTTAGCTCTCAGGGCCACTGAAGCTTTCTTT.

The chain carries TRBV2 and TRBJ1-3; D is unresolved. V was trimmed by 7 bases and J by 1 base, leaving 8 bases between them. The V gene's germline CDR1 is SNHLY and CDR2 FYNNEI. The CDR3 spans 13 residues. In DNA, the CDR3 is TGTGCCAGCACGAGGTTTTCTGGAAACACCATATATTTT. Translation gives CASTRFSGNTIYF.

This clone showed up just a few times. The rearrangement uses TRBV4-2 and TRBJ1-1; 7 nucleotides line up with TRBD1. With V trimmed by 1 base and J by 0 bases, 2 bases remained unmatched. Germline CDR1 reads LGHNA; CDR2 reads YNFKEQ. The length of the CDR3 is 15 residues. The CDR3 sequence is CASSQAGTVNTEAFF. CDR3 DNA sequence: TGTGCCAGCAGCCAAGCTGGGACAGTGAACACTGAAGCTTTCTTT.